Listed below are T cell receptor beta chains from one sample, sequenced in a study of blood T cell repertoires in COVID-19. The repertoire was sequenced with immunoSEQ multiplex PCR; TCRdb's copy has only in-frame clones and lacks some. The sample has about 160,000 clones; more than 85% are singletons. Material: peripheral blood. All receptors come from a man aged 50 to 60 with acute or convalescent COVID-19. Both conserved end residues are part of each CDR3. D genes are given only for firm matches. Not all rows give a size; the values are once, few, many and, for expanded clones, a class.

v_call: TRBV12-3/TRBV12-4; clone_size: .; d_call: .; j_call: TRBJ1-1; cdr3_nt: TGTGCCAGCAGCCCAGGCGGAGGAGCTGAAGCTTTCTTT; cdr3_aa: CASSPGGGAEAFF
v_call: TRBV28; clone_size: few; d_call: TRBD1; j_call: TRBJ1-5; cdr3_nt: TGTGCCAGCAGCTCGGGACAGATACATCCGAGGAGGCCCCAGCATTTT; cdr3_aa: CASSSGQIHPRRPQHF
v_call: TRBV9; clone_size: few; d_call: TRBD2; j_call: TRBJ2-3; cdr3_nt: TGTGCCAGCAGCGCCCTGTCAGCGGGGACAGATACGCAGTATTTT; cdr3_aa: CASSALSAGTDTQYF
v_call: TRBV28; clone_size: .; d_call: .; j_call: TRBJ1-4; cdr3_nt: TGTGCCAGCAGCTGGGGGACAAGCCGCGATGAAAAACTGTTTTTT; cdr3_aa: CASSWGTSRDEKLFF
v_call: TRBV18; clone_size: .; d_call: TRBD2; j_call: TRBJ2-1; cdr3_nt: TGTGCCAGCTCCCCACCCCTCGGAGCGGGGGCCCCTCGGGAGCAGTTCTTC; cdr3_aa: CASSPPLGAGAPREQFF
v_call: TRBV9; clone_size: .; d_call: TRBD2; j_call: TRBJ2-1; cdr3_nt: TGTGCCAGCAGCATCCAAGCGGGGGGCGTTGGGAATGAGCAGTTCTTC; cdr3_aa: CASSIQAGGVGNEQFF
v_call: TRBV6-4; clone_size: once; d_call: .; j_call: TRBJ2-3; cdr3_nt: TGTGCCAGCAGTGATAGGTTGGTTGGACTACCAGGCACAGATACGCAGTATTTT; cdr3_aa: CASSDRLVGLPGTDTQYF
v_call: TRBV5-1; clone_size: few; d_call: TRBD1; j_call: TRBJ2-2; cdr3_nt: TGCGCCAGCAGAGCCTTCCTGGGACAGCTAGGTGACGGGGAGCTGTTTTTT; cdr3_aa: CASRAFLGQLGDGELFF
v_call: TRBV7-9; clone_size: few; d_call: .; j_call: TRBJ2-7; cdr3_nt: TGTGCCAGCAGCTTAGGACCTGAGGACGAGCAGTACTTC; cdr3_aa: CASSLGPEDEQYF
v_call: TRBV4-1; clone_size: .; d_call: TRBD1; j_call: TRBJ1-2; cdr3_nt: TGCGCCAGCAGCCAGTGGCTTGGACAGGGGGCTCGTGGCTACACCTTC; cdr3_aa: CASSQWLGQGARGYTF
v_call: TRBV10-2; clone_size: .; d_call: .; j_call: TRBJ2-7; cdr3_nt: TGCGCCAGCAGTCTCCTACCCGGTTACGAGCAGTACTTC; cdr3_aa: CASSLLPGYEQYF
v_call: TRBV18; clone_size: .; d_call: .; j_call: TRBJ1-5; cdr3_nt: TGTGCCAGCTCTCGGACAGACAATCAGCCCCAGCATTTT; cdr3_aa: CASSRTDNQPQHF
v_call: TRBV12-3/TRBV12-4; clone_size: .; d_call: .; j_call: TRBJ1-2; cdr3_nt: TGTGCCAGCAGTTTAATCAGGGACTATGGCTACACCTTC; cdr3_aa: CASSLIRDYGYTF
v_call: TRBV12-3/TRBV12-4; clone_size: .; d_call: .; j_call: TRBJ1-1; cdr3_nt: TGTGCCAGCAGTTTAGGGCAGAACACTGAAGCTTTCTTT; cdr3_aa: CASSLGQNTEAFF
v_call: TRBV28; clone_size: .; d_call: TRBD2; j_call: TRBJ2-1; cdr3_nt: TGTGCCAGCAGACTAGGACTAGCTGGGGATGAGCAGTTCTTC; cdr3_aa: CASRLGLAGDEQFF
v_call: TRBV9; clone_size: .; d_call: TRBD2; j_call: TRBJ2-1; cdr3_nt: TGTGCCAGCAGCGCGACTAGCGGGAGGAATTGGGGCTCCTACAATGAGCAGTTCTTC; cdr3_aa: CASSATSGRNWGSYNEQFF
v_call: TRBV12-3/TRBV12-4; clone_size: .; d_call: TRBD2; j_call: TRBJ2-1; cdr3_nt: TGTGCCAGCAGGCGTAGCGGGGGGGCGGTGCAGTTCTTC; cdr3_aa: CASRRSGGAVQFF
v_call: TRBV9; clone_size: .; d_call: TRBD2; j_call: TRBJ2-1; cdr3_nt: TGTGCCAGCAGCCTTAGTGGACAGCGGGAGGGCAATGAGCAGTTCTTC; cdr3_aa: CASSLSGQREGNEQFF
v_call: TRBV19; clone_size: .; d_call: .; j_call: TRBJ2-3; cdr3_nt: TGTGCCAGTAGTATAGTAGGGGCGCTCGCAGATACGCAGTATTTT; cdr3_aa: CASSIVGALADTQYF
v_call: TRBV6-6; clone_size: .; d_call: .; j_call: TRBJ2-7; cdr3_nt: TGTGCCAGCAGTCCTCCGACAGACCCTAAGCAGTACTTC; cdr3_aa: CASSPPTDPKQYF